This T cell receptor beta chain was sequenced for a study of T cell responses to AZD1222 COVID-19 vaccine. Turning to the study itself: Second-dose timings of about 4 or about 12 weeks were pooled.

The CDR3 extends over 16 amino acids. Between the trimmed V and J ends, which lost 4 bases and 3 bases, there was a span of 16 bases. Per germline, CDR1 SGHRS and CDR2 YFSETQ. Study results and caveats: Spike-specific TCR breadth rose after two AZD1222 doses, and depth rose as well. Donor demographics were predominantly white British with a female majority; clonal diversity may be underestimated. The repertoires were collected only after the peak T cell response.

Concerning this clone itself: Its specificity is not known.

Data came from immunoSEQ multiplex PCR; TCRdb stores just in-frame clones and leaves some out. This table holds about 92,000 clones, 80% to 90% found once. The chain links TRBV5-1 to TRBJ1-4; D perhaps matches TRBD1 (6 bases). The sequence was collected from an adult in good health. The sequenced sample was peripheral blood, obtained on day 0 of AZD1222 vaccination. The CDR3 DNA is TGCGCCAGCAGCCCCTTGGGGCCAGGGGCTAATGAAAAACTGTTTTTT. Translation: CASSPLGPGANEKLFF.